This TCR beta chain was sequenced during a study of blood T cell repertoires in COVID-19. Turning to the study itself: PBMCs, B-cell-depleted T cells, or T cells provided the cDNA or gDNA that made up the material.

As handled by the study authors: Reference gene primers were amplified, and this amplification served to estimate nucleated cell counts. The method was immunoSEQ multiplex PCR; TCRdb's version includes in-frame clones alone and lacks a portion of them. From that table come the V and J calls and clone size; the DNA was used to work out D and trimming. The repertoire holds about 200,000 clones, 82% seen once, with approximately 4.7% in the top ten. The CDR3 spans 13 residues. Between the trimmed V and J ends, which lost 2 bases and 3 bases, there was a span of 7 bases. Germline CDR1 and CDR2: LGHNA and YSLEER. This clone was found a few times. Categorization into cohorts depended on clinical history that participants reported.

The V and J genes are TRBV4-3 and TRBJ1-1, with D unclear. This clonotype was sampled from a woman aged 60-75 years with acute COVID-19. The sequenced sample was PBMCs or T cells enriched from blood (not recorded which). The CDR3 spells CASSQFEDTEAFF. The CDR3 nucleotides are TGCGCCAGCAGCCAATTCGAGGACACTGAAGCTTTCTTT.